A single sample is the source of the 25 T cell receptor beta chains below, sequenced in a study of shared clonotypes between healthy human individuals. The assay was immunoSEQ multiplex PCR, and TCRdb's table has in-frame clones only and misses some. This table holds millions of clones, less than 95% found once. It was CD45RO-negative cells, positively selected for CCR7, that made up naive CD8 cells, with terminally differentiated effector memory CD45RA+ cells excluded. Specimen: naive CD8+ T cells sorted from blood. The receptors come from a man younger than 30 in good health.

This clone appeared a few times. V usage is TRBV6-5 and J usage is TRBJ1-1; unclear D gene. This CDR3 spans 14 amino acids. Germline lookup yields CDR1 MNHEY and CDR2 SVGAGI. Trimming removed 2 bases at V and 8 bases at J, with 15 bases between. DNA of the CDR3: TGTGCCAGCAGTTACCCGGCGCCCTCGGGGGAAGCTTTCTTT. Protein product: CASSYPAPSGEAFF.

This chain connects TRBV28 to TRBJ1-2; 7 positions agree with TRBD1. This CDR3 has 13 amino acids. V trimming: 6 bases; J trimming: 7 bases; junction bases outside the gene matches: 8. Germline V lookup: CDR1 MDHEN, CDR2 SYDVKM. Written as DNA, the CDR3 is TGTGCCAGCAGCCCAGACAGGGAGGGTGGCTACACCTTC. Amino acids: CASSPDREGGYTF.

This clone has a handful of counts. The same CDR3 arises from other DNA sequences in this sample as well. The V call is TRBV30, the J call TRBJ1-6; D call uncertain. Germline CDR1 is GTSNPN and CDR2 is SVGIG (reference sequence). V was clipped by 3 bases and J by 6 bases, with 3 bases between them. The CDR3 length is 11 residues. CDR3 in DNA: TGTGCCTGGAGGGGTAATTCACCCCTCCACTTT. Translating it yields CAWRGNSPLHF.

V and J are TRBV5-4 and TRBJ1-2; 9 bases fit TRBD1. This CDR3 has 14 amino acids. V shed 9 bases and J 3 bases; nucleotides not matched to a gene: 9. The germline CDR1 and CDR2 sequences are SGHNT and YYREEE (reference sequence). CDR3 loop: CATLYGQGYYGYTF. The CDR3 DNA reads TGTGCCACCCTCTATGGACAGGGGTACTATGGCTACACCTTC.

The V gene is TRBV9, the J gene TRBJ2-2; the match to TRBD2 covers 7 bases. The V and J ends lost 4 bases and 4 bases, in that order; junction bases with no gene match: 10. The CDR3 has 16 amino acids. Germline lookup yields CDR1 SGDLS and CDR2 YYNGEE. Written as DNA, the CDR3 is TGTGCCAGCAGCCCGCGGGGAGGGATAAGCACCGGGGAGCTGTTTTTT. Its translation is CASSPRGGISTGELFF.

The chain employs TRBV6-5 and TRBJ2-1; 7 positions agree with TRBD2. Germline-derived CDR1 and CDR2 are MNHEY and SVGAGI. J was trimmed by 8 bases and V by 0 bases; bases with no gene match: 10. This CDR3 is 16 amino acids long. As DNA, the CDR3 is TGTGCCAGCAGTTACTCTCCAGCGGGAACCCCCCATGAGCAGTTCTTC. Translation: CASSYSPAGTPHEQFF.

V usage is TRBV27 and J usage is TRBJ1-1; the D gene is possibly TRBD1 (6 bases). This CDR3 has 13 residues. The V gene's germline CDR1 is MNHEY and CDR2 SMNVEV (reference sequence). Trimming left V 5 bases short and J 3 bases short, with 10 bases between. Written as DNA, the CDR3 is TGTGCCAGCAGTATGGACAGTTACACTGAAGCTTTCTTT. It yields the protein CASSMDSYTEAFF.

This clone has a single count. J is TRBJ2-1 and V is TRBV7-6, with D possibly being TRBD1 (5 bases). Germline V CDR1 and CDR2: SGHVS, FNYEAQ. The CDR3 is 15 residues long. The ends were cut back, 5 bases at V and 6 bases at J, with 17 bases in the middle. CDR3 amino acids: CASSPQGPRGNEQFF. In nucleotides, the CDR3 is TGTGCCAGCAGCCCCCAAGGGCCTAGGGGCAATGAGCAGTTCTTC.

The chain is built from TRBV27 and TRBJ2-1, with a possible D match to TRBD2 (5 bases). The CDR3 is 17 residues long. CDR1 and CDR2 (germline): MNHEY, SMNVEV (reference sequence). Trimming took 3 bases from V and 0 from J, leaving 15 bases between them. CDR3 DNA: TGTGCCAGCAGTTTCTCCGGGAACCCACACTCCTACAATGAGCAGTTCTTC. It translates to CASSFSGNPHSYNEQFF.

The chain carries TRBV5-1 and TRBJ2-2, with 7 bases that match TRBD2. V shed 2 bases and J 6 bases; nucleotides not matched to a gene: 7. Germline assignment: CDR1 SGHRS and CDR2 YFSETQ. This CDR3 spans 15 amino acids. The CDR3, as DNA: TGCGCCAGCAGCTTTACTGGGACTAATCCCGGGGAGCTGTTTTTT. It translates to CASSFTGTNPGELFF.

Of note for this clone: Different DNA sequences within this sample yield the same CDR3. This chain's CDR3 is CSVSSGGGYEQYF. In DNA, the CDR3 is TGCAGCGTCTCTAGCGGGGGCGGCTACGAGCAGTACTTC. The chain joins TRBV29-1 to TRBJ2-7; TRBD2 matches at 10 bases. CDR3 length: 13 amino acids. Unmatched junction bases numbered 5, after V lost 6 bases and J lost 3 bases. Germline CDR1 and CDR2: SQVTM and ANQGSEA.

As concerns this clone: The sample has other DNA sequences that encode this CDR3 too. In DNA form, the CDR3 reads TGTGCCAGCTCTCCCTCGGGGGAGAACACCGGGGAGCTGTTTTTT. Protein: CASSPSGENTGELFF. The gene calls are TRBV6-5 and TRBJ2-2; tentatively, D is TRBD2 (6 bases). With 8 bases removed from V and 1 base from J, the gap between germline ends came to 14 bases. Germline-derived CDR1 and CDR2 are MNHEY and SVGAGI. This CDR3 region has 15 residues.

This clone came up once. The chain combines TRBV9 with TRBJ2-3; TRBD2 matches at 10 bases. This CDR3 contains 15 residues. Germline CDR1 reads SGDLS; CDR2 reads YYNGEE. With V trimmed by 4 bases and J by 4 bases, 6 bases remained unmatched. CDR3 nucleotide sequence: TGTGCCAGCAGCCCGTCCGGGACTAGCGCAGATACGCAGTATTTT. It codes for CASSPSGTSADTQYF.

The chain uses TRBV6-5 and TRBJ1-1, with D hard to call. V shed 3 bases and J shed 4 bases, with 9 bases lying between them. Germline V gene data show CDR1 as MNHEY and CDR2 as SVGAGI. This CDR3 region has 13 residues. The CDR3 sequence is CASSYTSGTEAFF. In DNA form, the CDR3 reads TGTGCCAGCAGTTATACTAGCGGCACTGAAGCTTTCTTT.

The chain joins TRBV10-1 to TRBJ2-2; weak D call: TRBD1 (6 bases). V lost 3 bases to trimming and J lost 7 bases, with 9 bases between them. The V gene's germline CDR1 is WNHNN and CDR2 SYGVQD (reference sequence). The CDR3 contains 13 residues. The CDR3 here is CASSEQGSGELFF. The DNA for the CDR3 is TGCGCCAGCAGTGAACAGGGTAGCGGGGAGCTGTTTTTT.

Here the CDR3 reads CASSYSSGTRGYTF. CDR3 DNA sequence: TGTGCCAGCAGTTACTCGTCAGGGACCCGTGGCTACACCTTC. V is TRBV6-5 and J is TRBJ1-2; D perhaps matches TRBD1 (5 bases). The V gene's germline CDR1 is MNHEY and CDR2 SVGAGI. The germline V and J ends were trimmed by 0 bases and 7 bases, with 12 bases remaining between them. This CDR3 comprises 14 residues.

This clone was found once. Here the CDR3 reads CAWTNGQGYEQYF. In DNA form, the CDR3 reads TGTGCCTGGACCAATGGACAGGGTTACGAGCAGTACTTC. The V gene is TRBV30, the J gene TRBJ2-7; 8 nucleotides agree with TRBD1. This CDR3 has 13 amino acids. V shed 4 bases and J 4 bases; nucleotides not matched to a gene: 6. Looked up from germline, CDR1 is GTSNPN and CDR2 is SVGIG (reference sequence).

The CDR3 DNA reads TGTGCCAGCAGCACTCGGACTAGCGCCGCCTACGAGCAGTACTTC. This translates into CASSTRTSAAYEQYF. This chain joins TRBV7-9 and TRBJ2-7; 9 bases agree with TRBD2. V shed 5 bases and J 2 bases; nucleotides not matched to a gene: 7. The CDR3 runs to 15 residues. Per germline, CDR1 SEHNR and CDR2 FQNEAQ (reference sequence).

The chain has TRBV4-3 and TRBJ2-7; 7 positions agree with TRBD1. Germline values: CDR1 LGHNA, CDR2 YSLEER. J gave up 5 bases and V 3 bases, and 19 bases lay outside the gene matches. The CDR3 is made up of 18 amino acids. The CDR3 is CASSHGTASSMGTHEQYF. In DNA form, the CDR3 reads TGCGCCAGCAGCCATGGGACAGCGAGCAGTATGGGAACTCACGAGCAGTACTTC.

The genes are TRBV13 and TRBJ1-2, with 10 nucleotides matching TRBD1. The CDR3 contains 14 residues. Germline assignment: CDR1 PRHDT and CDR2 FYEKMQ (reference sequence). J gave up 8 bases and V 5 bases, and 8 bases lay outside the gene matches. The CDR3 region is CASSLTGTGDGYTF. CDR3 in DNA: TGTGCCAGCAGCCTTACCGGGACAGGGGACGGCTACACCTTC.

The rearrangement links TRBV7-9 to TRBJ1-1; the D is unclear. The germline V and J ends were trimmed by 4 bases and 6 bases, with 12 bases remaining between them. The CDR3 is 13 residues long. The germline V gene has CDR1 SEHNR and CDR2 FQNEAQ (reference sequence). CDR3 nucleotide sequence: TGTGCCAGCAGCTCCGTCTGGGATGCTGAAGCTTTCTTT. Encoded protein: CASSSVWDAEAFF.

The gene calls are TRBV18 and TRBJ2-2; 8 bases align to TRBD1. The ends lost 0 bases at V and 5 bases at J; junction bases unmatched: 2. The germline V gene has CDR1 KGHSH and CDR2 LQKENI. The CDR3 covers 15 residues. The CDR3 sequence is CASSPPTGATGELFF. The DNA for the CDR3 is TGTGCCAGCTCACCACCGACAGGGGCTACCGGGGAGCTGTTTTTT.

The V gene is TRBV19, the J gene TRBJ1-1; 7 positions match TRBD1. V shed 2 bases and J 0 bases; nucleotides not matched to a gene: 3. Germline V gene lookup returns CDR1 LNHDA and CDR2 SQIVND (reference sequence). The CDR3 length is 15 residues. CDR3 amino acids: CASSIIGGMNTEAFF. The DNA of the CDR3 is TGTGCCAGTAGTATAATAGGGGGCATGAACACTGAAGCTTTCTTT.

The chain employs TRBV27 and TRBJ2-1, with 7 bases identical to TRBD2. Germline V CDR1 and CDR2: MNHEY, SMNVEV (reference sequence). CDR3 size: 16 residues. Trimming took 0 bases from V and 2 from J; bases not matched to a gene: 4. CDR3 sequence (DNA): TGTGCCAGCAGTTTATCGGCGGGAGTTGCCTACAATGAGCAGTTCTTC. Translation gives CASSLSAGVAYNEQFF.

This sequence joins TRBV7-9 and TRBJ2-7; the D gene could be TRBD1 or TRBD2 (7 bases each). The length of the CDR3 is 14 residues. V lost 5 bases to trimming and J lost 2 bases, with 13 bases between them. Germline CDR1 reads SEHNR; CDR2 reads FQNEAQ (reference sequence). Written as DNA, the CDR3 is TGTGCCAGCAGCCCAGGGGGGGGAGCCTACGAGCAGTACTTC. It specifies CASSPGGGAYEQYF. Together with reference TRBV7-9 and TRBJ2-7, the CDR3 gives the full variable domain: DTGVSQNPRHKITKRGQNVTFRCDPISEHNRLYWYRQTLGQGPEFLTYFQNEAQLEKSRLLSDRFSAERPKGSFSTLEIQRTEQGDSAMYLCASSPGGGAYEQYFGPGTRLTVT.